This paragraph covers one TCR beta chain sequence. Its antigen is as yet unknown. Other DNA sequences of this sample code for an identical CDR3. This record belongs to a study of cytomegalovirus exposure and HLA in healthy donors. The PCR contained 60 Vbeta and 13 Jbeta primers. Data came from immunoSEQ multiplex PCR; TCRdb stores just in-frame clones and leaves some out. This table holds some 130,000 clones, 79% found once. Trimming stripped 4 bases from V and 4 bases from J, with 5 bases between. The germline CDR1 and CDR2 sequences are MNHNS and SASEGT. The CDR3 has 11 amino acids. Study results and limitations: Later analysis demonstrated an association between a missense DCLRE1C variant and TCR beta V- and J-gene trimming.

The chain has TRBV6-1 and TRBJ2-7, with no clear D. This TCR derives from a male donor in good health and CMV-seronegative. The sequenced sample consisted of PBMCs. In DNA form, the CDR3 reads TGTGCCAGCAGTGCCTATTACGAGCAGTACTTC. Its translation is CASSAYYEQYF.